The 18 T cell receptor beta chains listed next were all sequenced from one sample in a study of beta chain features in type 1 diabetes. Reverse transcription of all isolated RNA meant that expressed TCRB transcripts were sequenced. Repertoires were generated with immunoSEQ multiplex PCR, while TCRdb's copy carries only in-frame clones and drops some. The sample holds hundreds of thousands of clones, approximately 15% seen once. Source material: naive CD4+ T cells from blood. These receptors were obtained from a man in his thirties or forties in good health.

This clone was detected a few times. The chain combines TRBV25-1 with TRBJ2-7; D is perhaps TRBD2 (6 bases). Trimming stripped 3 bases from V and 5 bases from J, with 14 bases between. The CDR3 sequence is 14 residues long. The germline gives CDR1 MGHDK, CDR2 SYGVNS. The CDR3 spells CASSDAGLKNEQYF. The CDR3, as DNA: TGTGCCAGCAGTGACGCGGGGTTGAAGAACGAGCAGTACTTC.

The chain is built from TRBV7-2 and TRBJ2-5; no reliable D call. With 6 bases removed from V and 3 bases from J, the gap between germline ends came to 8 bases. Germline assignment: CDR1 SGHTA and CDR2 FQGNSA. This CDR3 is 12 amino acids long. CDR3 coding DNA: TGTGCCAGCAGTATAAGTGAAGAGACCCAGTACTTC. Its translation is CASSISEETQYF. Together with reference TRBV7-2 and TRBJ2-5, the CDR3 gives the full variable domain: GAGVSQSPSNKVTEKGKDVELRCDPISGHTALYWYRQSLGQGLEFLIYFQGNSAPDKSGLPSDRFSAERTGGSVSTLTIQRTQQEDSAVYLCASSISEETQYFGPGTRLLVL.

This clone came up a few times. This chain joins TRBV10-3 and TRBJ1-5, with 7 bases fitting TRBD1. The germline gives CDR1 ENHRY, CDR2 SYGVKD. The CDR3 consists of 14 residues. V lost 8 bases to trimming and J lost 2 bases; unmatched junction nucleotides: 6. Here the CDR3 DNA reads TGTGCCATCCAGGGGGGGGCTCGCAATCAGCCCCAGCATTTT. Translation: CAIQGGARNQPQHF.

This clone occurred a few times. This chain joins TRBV9 and TRBJ2-7; no definite D call. The ends were cut back, 0 bases at V and 2 bases at J, with 12 bases in the middle. This CDR3 is 15 amino acids long. Germline V lookup: CDR1 SGDLS, CDR2 YYNGEE. CDR3 nucleotides: TGTGCCAGCAGCGTAGCCGGGTCGGTCACCTACGAGCAGTACTTC. Encoded protein: CASSVAGSVTYEQYF.

The rearrangement joins TRBV10-3 to TRBJ2-4; D may be TRBD1 (6 bases). Trimming shortened V by 0 bases and J by 2 bases, and 11 bases separated the two germline ends. The CDR3 contains 16 residues. Per the germline V gene, CDR1 is ENHRY and CDR2 is SYGVKD. CDR3 sequence: CAISESDRTTKNIQYF. The CDR3 DNA sequence: TGTGCCATCAGTGAGTCGGACAGAACGACCAAAAACATTCAGTACTTC.

The CDR3 loop is CASSPSPGLAGSIAKNIQYF. The CDR3 region has the DNA TGTGCCAGTAGTCCATCCCCCGGACTAGCGGGATCTATAGCCAAAAACATTCAGTACTTC. The gene calls are TRBV19 and TRBJ2-4; TRBD2 matches at 12 bases. CDR3 length: 20 residues. The J segment lost 0 bases and the V segment lost 5 bases, leaving 14 bases of the junction unmatched. Germline CDR1 LNHDA, CDR2 SQIVND (reference sequence).

The CDR3, as DNA: TGTGCCAGCAGCCCAGGGACAGGGGTCGATGGGCTGTTTTACGAGCAGTACTTC. This codes for CASSPGTGVDGLFYEQYF. This chain connects TRBV7-9 to TRBJ2-7, with 10 bases aligning to TRBD1. V lost 5 bases to trimming and J lost 4 bases; unmatched junction nucleotides: 17. The CDR3 spans 18 residues. Looked up from germline, CDR1 is SEHNR and CDR2 is FQNEAQ (reference sequence).

The V and J genes are TRBV19 and TRBJ2-5, with 8 bases lining up with TRBD1. The CDR3 covers 14 residues. The ends lost 6 bases at V and 5 bases at J; junction bases unmatched: 8. Germline V gene lookup returns CDR1 LNHDA and CDR2 SQIVND (reference sequence). CDR3: CASSVDQGAETQYF. The CDR3 nucleotides are TGTGCCAGTAGCGTAGATCAGGGGGCTGAGACCCAGTACTTC.

This clone has more than one count but fewer than ten. The chain joins TRBV10-3 to TRBJ2-3, with D hard to call. The CDR3 spans 14 residues. With 0 bases removed from V and 0 bases from J, the gap between germline ends came to 4 bases. The germline CDR1 and CDR2 sequences are ENHRY and SYGVKD. CDR3 region: CAISESDSTDTQYF. As DNA, the CDR3 is TGTGCCATCAGTGAGTCGGACAGCACAGATACGCAGTATTTT.

The chain has TRBV5-1 and TRBJ1-1; 7 bases map to TRBD1. Germline CDR1 and CDR2: SGHRS and YFSETQ. The CDR3 has 13 residues. Trimming cost V 5 bases and J 4 bases; bases outside gene matches: 5. Here the CDR3 reads CASSQQGSTEAFF. The CDR3 DNA follows: TGCGCCAGCAGTCAACAGGGGTCCACTGAAGCTTTCTTT.

V gene TRBV11-3 combines with J gene TRBJ2-1; D not resolved. The CDR3 covers 12 residues. Trimming took off 6 bases at V and 5 bases at J, with 8 bases between the two ends. Looked up from germline, CDR1 is SGHNT and CDR2 is YENEEA. CDR3 sequence: CASRRRHNEQFF. The DNA of the CDR3 is TGTGCCAGCAGACGGCGGCACAATGAGCAGTTCTTC.

In its sample, this clone was seen a few times. V gene TRBV25-1 combines with J gene TRBJ2-3, with unresolved D. Germline V gene sequence: CDR1 MGHDK, CDR2 SYGVNS. The V gene lost 7 bases and the J gene lost 1 base, with 12 bases spanning the gap. This CDR3 is built from 14 residues. This CDR3 reads CASTPAGGTDTQYF. The CDR3 nucleotides read TGTGCCAGCACCCCCGCTGGGGGCACAGATACGCAGTATTTT.

On this clone: Other DNA sequences in this specimen translate into the identical CDR3. The J gene is TRBJ2-3, the V gene TRBV18; no reliable D call. This CDR3 spans 13 amino acids. The V gene lost 3 bases and the J gene lost 1 base, with 5 bases spanning the gap. The germline V gene encodes CDR1 KGHSH and CDR2 LQKENI. Here the CDR3 reads CASSPPGTDTQYF. The DNA of the CDR3 is TGTGCCAGCTCACCTCCAGGCACAGATACGCAGTATTTT.

This clone showed up just a few times. This chain joins TRBV25-1 and TRBJ1-1; unclear D gene. The germline V and J ends were trimmed by 3 bases and 1 base, with 6 bases remaining between them. This CDR3 is 13 amino acids long. The germline gives CDR1 MGHDK, CDR2 SYGVNS. CDR3 region: CASSERKNTEAFF. CDR3 in DNA: TGTGCCAGCAGTGAGAGGAAGAACACTGAAGCTTTCTTT.

The V and J genes are TRBV7-2 and TRBJ1-4; D is undetermined. The V gene's germline CDR1 is SGHTA and CDR2 FQGNSA. Trimming left V 2 bases short and J 2 bases short, with 9 bases between. The CDR3 totals 15 residues. CDR3 protein: CASSLMRQTNEKLFF. The CDR3, as DNA: TGTGCCAGCAGCTTAATGCGGCAGACTAATGAAAAACTGTTTTTT.

V usage is TRBV30 and J usage is TRBJ1-2, with unresolved D. CDR3 length: 17 residues. Germline V gives CDR1 GTSNPN, CDR2 SVGIG (reference sequence). Trimming pared 5 bases from V and 4 bases from J, leaving 26 bases between. CDR3 DNA sequence: TGTGCCTGGGTCGAGCCACCGATGCGTTTTTTATCCTATGGCTACACCTTC. Translated, it gives CAWVEPPMRFLSYGYTF.

This chain joins TRBV7-9 and TRBJ2-6; D is unresolved. Trimming cost V 3 bases and J 0 bases, with 6 bases left between them. The CDR3 sequence is 15 residues long. From germline, CDR1 is SEHNR and CDR2 FQNEAQ (reference sequence). CDR3 protein: CASSFTNSGANVLTF. For the CDR3, the DNA is TGTGCCAGCAGCTTCACTAACTCTGGGGCCAACGTCCTGACTTTC.

The sample holds a few counts of this clone. The V call is TRBV30, the J call TRBJ2-1; D uncertain. Trimming pared 2 bases from V and 4 bases from J, leaving 6 bases between. This CDR3 is built from 12 residues. In germline, CDR1 is GTSNPN, CDR2 SVGIG (reference sequence). The CDR3 bases are TGTGCCTGGAGTTTTTCATACAATGAGCAGTTCTTC. Translated: CAWSFSYNEQFF. The variable domain in full, completed from reference TRBV30 and TRBJ2-1, reads SQTIHQWPATLVQPVGSPLSLECTVEGTSNPNLYWYRQAAGRGLQLLFYSVGIGQISSEVPQNLSASRPQDRQFILSSKKLLLSDSGFYLCAWSFSYNEQFFGPGTRLTVL.